Listed below are T cell receptor beta chains from one sample, sequenced in a study of blood T cell repertoires in COVID-19. Sequencing was performed with immunoSEQ multiplex PCR; in TCRdb, only in-frame clones are kept and a portion is missing. The sample contains under 400,000 clones, about nine tenths of which appear only once. Specimen: peripheral blood. The receptors derive from a woman aged 25 to 39 with COVID-19, enrolled during active disease. Each CDR3 is given with its conserved first and last residue. D genes are given only for firm matches. Size values are once, few and many counts, or a class for expanded clones, and some rows have none.

J gene: TRBJ1-1
clone size: -
D gene: -
V gene: TRBV2
CDR3 length: 14
CDR3 DNA: TGTGCCAGCAGTGAATTCCAGGTCCGGACTGAAGCTTTCTTT
CDR3 protein: CASSEFQVRTEAFF

J gene: TRBJ1-1
clone size: once
D gene: -
V gene: TRBV5-1
CDR3 length: 13
CDR3 DNA: TGCGCCAGCAAGACAGCATTAAACACTGAAGCTTTCTTT
CDR3 protein: CASKTALNTEAFF

J gene: TRBJ2-2
clone size: -
D gene: TRBD2
V gene: TRBV7-9
CDR3 length: 15
CDR3 DNA: TGTGCCAGCAGCCCCGGGGGGGCTAACACCGGGGAGCTGTTTTTT
CDR3 protein: CASSPGGANTGELFF

J gene: TRBJ2-7
clone size: -
D gene: -
V gene: TRBV28
CDR3 length: 15
CDR3 DNA: TGTGCCAGCAGTTTACGGGGGGCTCCCTCCTACGAGCAGTACTTC
CDR3 protein: CASSLRGAPSYEQYF

J gene: TRBJ1-4
clone size: -
D gene: -
V gene: TRBV6-1
CDR3 length: 16
CDR3 DNA: TGTGCCAGCAGTGTCACAGCCTTTTCAACTAATGAAAAACTGTTTTTT
CDR3 protein: CASSVTAFSTNEKLFF

J gene: TRBJ1-6
clone size: -
D gene: TRBD1
V gene: TRBV6-1
CDR3 length: 16
CDR3 DNA: TGTGCCAGCAGTGAAGATGGGACAGGTGGTAATTCACCCCTCCACTTT
CDR3 protein: CASSEDGTGGNSPLHF

J gene: TRBJ2-7
clone size: -
D gene: TRBD2
V gene: TRBV7-2
CDR3 length: 15
CDR3 DNA: TGTGCCAGCAGCTTAACTAGCGGGAGGGTTGGCGAGCAGTATTTC
CDR3 protein: CASSLTSGRVGEQYF

J gene: TRBJ2-7
clone size: -
D gene: -
V gene: TRBV11-2
CDR3 length: 13
CDR3 DNA: TGTGCCAGCAGCACGAGTTACCTCTACGAGCAGTACTTC
CDR3 protein: CASSTSYLYEQYF

J gene: TRBJ2-7
clone size: -
D gene: TRBD1
V gene: TRBV7-2
CDR3 length: 15
CDR3 DNA: TGTGCCAGCAGCTTAGTAGCGACAGGGTTTTCCGAGCAGTACTTC
CDR3 protein: CASSLVATGFSEQYF

J gene: TRBJ1-2
clone size: -
D gene: -
V gene: TRBV5-4
CDR3 length: 12
CDR3 DNA: TGTGCCGGCCGGGATTTAAACTATGGCTACACCTTC
CDR3 protein: CAGRDLNYGYTF

J gene: TRBJ1-6
clone size: -
D gene: -
V gene: TRBV6-5
CDR3 length: 13
CDR3 DNA: TGTGCCAGCAGTTCAGGGGCTACTTCACCCCTCCACTTT
CDR3 protein: CASSSGATSPLHF

J gene: TRBJ1-6
clone size: once
D gene: -
V gene: TRBV5-5
CDR3 length: 16
CDR3 DNA: TGTGCCAGCAGCTTGGCCCCCGCAGGGCATAATTCACCCCTCCACTTT
CDR3 protein: CASSLAPAGHNSPLHF

J gene: TRBJ1-2
clone size: -
D gene: TRBD1
V gene: TRBV7-3
CDR3 length: 13
CDR3 DNA: TGTGCCAGCAGCATATCGACAGGGGTTGGCTACACCTTC
CDR3 protein: CASSISTGVGYTF

J gene: TRBJ2-3
clone size: -
D gene: -
V gene: TRBV25-1
CDR3 length: 16
CDR3 DNA: TGTGCCAGCAGTGAAAGGAGGGAGCGTAGCACAGATACGCAGTATTTT
CDR3 protein: CASSERRERSTDTQYF

J gene: TRBJ1-1
clone size: -
D gene: -
V gene: TRBV30
CDR3 length: 12
CDR3 DNA: TGTGCCTGGAGTCACAGTACAGCCGAAGCTTTCTTT
CDR3 protein: CAWSHSTAEAFF

J gene: TRBJ2-7
clone size: -
D gene: TRBD2
V gene: TRBV7-9
CDR3 length: 15
CDR3 DNA: TGTGCCAGCAGCTTAGAGGGACTAGCGGGAGCCGAGCAGTACTTC
CDR3 protein: CASSLEGLAGAEQYF

J gene: TRBJ1-1
clone size: -
D gene: TRBD1
V gene: TRBV5-6
CDR3 length: 15
CDR3 DNA: TGTGCCAGCAGCCGAGGAACAGGGGGCTTCACTGAAGCTTTCTTT
CDR3 protein: CASSRGTGGFTEAFF

J gene: TRBJ1-2
clone size: -
D gene: TRBD1
V gene: TRBV6-1
CDR3 length: 15
CDR3 DNA: TGTGCCAGCAGAGTGGGACAGGGAATTTTCTATGGCTACACCTTC
CDR3 protein: CASRVGQGIFYGYTF

J gene: TRBJ1-1
clone size: -
D gene: -
V gene: TRBV29-1
CDR3 length: 15
CDR3 DNA: TGCAGCGTTCACAGGAAAAAGTTGGGTGCTTCTGAAGCTTTCTTT
CDR3 protein: CSVHRKKLGASEAFF

J gene: TRBJ1-2
clone size: -
D gene: TRBD1
V gene: TRBV6-5
CDR3 length: 13
CDR3 DNA: TGTGCCAGCGGGACAGGGGCTAACTATGGCTACACCTTC
CDR3 protein: CASGTGANYGYTF

J gene: TRBJ2-3
clone size: once
D gene: TRBD2
V gene: TRBV18
CDR3 length: 16
CDR3 DNA: TGTGCCAGCTCTAAGTCGACGAGCGGGAGCGCAGATACGCAGTATTTT
CDR3 protein: CASSKSTSGSADTQYF

J gene: TRBJ2-5
clone size: -
D gene: TRBD1
V gene: TRBV7-3
CDR3 length: 14
CDR3 DNA: TGTGCCAGCAGCTTAAAGGGACAGGGTTCGGCCCAGTACTTC
CDR3 protein: CASSLKGQGSAQYF

J gene: TRBJ2-1
clone size: once
D gene: -
V gene: TRBV6-1
CDR3 length: 16
CDR3 DNA: TGTGCCAGCAGTGAAGTGGCGGCAAGCTCCTACAATGAGCAGTTCTTC
CDR3 protein: CASSEVAASSYNEQFF

J gene: TRBJ1-1
clone size: -
D gene: -
V gene: TRBV3-1/TRBV3-2
CDR3 length: 13
CDR3 DNA: TGTGCCAGCAGCAAAACAGGGCCCACTGAAGCTTTCTTT
CDR3 protein: CASSKTGPTEAFF

J gene: TRBJ2-1
clone size: -
D gene: TRBD2
V gene: TRBV3-1/TRBV3-2
CDR3 length: 17
CDR3 DNA: TGTGCCAGCGGGAGAAACGGACGGGAGGGAGCCTACAATGAGCAGTTCTTC
CDR3 protein: CASGRNGREGAYNEQFF

J gene: TRBJ1-2
clone size: few
D gene: TRBD1
V gene: TRBV28
CDR3 length: 12
CDR3 DNA: TGTGCCAGCGAACGAAGGGGGCAGGGCTACACCTTC
CDR3 protein: CASERRGQGYTF

J gene: TRBJ1-1
clone size: -
D gene: -
V gene: TRBV6-5
CDR3 length: 13
CDR3 DNA: TGTGCCAGCATCAGGGTCATGAACACTGAAGCTTTCTTT
CDR3 protein: CASIRVMNTEAFF

J gene: TRBJ2-2
clone size: -
D gene: -
V gene: TRBV24-1
CDR3 length: 16
CDR3 DNA: TGTGCCACCAGTGAAACAGTTATCTCGAACACCGGGGAGCTGTTTTTT
CDR3 protein: CATSETVISNTGELFF

J gene: TRBJ2-7
clone size: -
D gene: TRBD2
V gene: TRBV7-2
CDR3 length: 15
CDR3 DNA: TGTGCCAGCAGCTTCGGCGGGGGAAGCTCCTACGAGCAGTACTTC
CDR3 protein: CASSFGGGSSYEQYF

J gene: TRBJ1-2
clone size: -
D gene: -
V gene: TRBV19
CDR3 length: 14
CDR3 DNA: TGTGCCAGTAGTATAGGAACGGGAAACTATGGCTACACCTTC
CDR3 protein: CASSIGTGNYGYTF

J gene: TRBJ1-1
clone size: -
D gene: -
V gene: TRBV7-2
CDR3 length: 14
CDR3 DNA: TGTGCCAGCAGCTTAGGGACAGCGAGCACTGAAGCTTTCTTT
CDR3 protein: CASSLGTASTEAFF

J gene: TRBJ1-1
clone size: -
D gene: -
V gene: TRBV5-1
CDR3 length: 15
CDR3 DNA: TGCGCCAGCAGCCACACCCGCGTCGGAGGCACTGAAGCTTTCTTT
CDR3 protein: CASSHTRVGGTEAFF

J gene: TRBJ1-2
clone size: -
D gene: -
V gene: TRBV4-2
CDR3 length: 14
CDR3 DNA: TGTGCCAGCAGCCAAGAAGGACAAACGGGTGGCTACACCTTC
CDR3 protein: CASSQEGQTGGYTF

J gene: TRBJ2-7
clone size: -
D gene: TRBD2
V gene: TRBV5-4
CDR3 length: 19
CDR3 DNA: TGTGCCAGCGGTCTCAGGACTAGCGGGAGGATTTCCAATCCGGGCGAGCAGTACTTC
CDR3 protein: CASGLRTSGRISNPGEQYF

J gene: TRBJ1-5
clone size: -
D gene: TRBD1
V gene: TRBV19
CDR3 length: 15
CDR3 DNA: TGTGCCAGTAGTGCGGGGACAGAGAGCAATCAGCCCCAGCATTTT
CDR3 protein: CASSAGTESNQPQHF

J gene: TRBJ2-5
clone size: -
D gene: -
V gene: TRBV4-2
CDR3 length: 14
CDR3 DNA: TGTGCCAGCAGCCAAGATCCCTACCAAGAGACCCAGTACTTC
CDR3 protein: CASSQDPYQETQYF

J gene: TRBJ2-3
clone size: -
D gene: -
V gene: TRBV11-2
CDR3 length: 15
CDR3 DNA: TGTGCCAGCAGCTTAGAAGCACAGGGCACAGATACGCAGTATTTT
CDR3 protein: CASSLEAQGTDTQYF

J gene: TRBJ1-2
clone size: -
D gene: -
V gene: TRBV3-1/TRBV3-2
CDR3 length: 16
CDR3 DNA: TGTGCCAGCAGCCAGCAGCCCTGGACAAGGGGCTATGGCTACACCTTC
CDR3 protein: CASSQQPWTRGYGYTF

J gene: TRBJ1-1
clone size: -
D gene: -
V gene: TRBV7-3
CDR3 length: 13
CDR3 DNA: TGTGCCAGCAGCCTCCAGGGAATAACTGAAGCTTTCTTT
CDR3 protein: CASSLQGITEAFF

J gene: TRBJ1-4
clone size: -
D gene: TRBD1
V gene: TRBV9
CDR3 length: 15
CDR3 DNA: TGTGCCAGCAGCGGAGGACAGGGAGCTAATGAAAAACTGTTTTTT
CDR3 protein: CASSGGQGANEKLFF

J gene: TRBJ1-2
clone size: -
D gene: TRBD1
V gene: TRBV3-1/TRBV3-2
CDR3 length: 16
CDR3 DNA: TGTGCCAGCAGCACCTGGACAGGGGGCCGGAACTATGGCTACACCTTC
CDR3 protein: CASSTWTGGRNYGYTF

J gene: TRBJ1-1
clone size: -
D gene: -
V gene: TRBV27
CDR3 length: 13
CDR3 DNA: TGTGCCAGCAGTTCGGACTTTAACACTGAAGCTTTCTTT
CDR3 protein: CASSSDFNTEAFF